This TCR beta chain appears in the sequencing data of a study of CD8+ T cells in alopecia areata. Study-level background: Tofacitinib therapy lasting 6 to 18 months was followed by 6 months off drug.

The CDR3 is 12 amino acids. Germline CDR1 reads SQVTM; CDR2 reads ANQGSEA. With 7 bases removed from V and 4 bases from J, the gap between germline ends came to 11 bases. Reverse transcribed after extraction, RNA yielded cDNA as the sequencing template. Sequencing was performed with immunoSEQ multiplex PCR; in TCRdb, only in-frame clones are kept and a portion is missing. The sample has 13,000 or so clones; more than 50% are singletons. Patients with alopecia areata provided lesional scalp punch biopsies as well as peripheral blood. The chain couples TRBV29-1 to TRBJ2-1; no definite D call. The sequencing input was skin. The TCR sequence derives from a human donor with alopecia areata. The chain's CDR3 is CSGRTDYNEQFF. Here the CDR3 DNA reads TGCAGCGGTCGGACGGATTACAATGAGCAGTTCTTC.